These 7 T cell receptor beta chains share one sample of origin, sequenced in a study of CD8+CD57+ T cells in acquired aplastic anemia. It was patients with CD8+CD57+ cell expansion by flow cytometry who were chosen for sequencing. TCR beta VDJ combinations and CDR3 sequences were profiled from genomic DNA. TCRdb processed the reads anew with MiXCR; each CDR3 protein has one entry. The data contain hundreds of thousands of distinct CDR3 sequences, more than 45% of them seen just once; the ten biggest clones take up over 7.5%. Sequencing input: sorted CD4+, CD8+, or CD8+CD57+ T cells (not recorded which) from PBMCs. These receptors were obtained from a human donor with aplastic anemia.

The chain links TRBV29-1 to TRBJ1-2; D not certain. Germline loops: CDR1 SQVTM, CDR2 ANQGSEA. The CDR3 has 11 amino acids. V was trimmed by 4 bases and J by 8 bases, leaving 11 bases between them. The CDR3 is CSVAGWSGYTF. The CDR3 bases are TGCAGCGTTGCGGGTTGGTCGGGCTACACCTTC.

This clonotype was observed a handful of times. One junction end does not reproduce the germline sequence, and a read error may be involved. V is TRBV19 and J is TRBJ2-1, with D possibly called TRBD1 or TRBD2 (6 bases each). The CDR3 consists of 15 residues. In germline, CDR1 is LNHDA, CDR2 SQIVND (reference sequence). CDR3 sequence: CASSIARGPYDEQFF. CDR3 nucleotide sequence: TGTGCCAGTAGTATAGCACGGGGGCCCTACGATGAGCAGTTCTTC.

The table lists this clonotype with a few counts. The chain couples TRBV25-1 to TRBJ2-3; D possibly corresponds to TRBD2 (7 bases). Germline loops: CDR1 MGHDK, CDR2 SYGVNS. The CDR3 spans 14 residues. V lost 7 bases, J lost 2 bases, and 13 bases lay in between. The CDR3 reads CASNRGANTDTQYF. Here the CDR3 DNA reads TGTGCCAGCAACCGGGGGGCCAACACAGATACGCAGTATTTT.

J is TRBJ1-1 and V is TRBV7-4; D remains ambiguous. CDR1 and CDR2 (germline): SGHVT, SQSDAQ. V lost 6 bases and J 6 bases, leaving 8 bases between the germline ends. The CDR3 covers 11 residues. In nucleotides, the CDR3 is TGTGCCAGCAGGGGTCGGGCTGAAGCTTTCTTT. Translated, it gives CASRGRAEAFF.

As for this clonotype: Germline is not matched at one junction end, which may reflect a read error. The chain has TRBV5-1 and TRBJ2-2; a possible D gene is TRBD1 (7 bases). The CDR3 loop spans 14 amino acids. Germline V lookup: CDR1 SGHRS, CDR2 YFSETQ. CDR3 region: CACSSQGRTGELFF. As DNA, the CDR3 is TGTGCCTGCAGCTCACAGGGGAGGACCGGGGAGCTGTTCTTT.

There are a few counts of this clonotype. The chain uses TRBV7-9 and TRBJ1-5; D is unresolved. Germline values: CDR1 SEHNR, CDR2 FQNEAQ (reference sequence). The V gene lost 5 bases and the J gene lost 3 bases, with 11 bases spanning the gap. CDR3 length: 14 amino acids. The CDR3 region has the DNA TGTGCCAGCAGCCCCACCAGGTACAATCAGCCCCAGCATTTT. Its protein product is CASSPTRYNQPQHF.

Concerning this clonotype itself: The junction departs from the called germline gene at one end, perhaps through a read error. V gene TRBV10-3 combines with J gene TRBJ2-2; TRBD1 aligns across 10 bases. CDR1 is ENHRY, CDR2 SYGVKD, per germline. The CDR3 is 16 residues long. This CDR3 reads CASSDPGQGTAGELFF. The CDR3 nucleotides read TGTGCCAGCAGTGACCCGGGACAGGGGACGGCCGGGGAGCTGTTTTTT.